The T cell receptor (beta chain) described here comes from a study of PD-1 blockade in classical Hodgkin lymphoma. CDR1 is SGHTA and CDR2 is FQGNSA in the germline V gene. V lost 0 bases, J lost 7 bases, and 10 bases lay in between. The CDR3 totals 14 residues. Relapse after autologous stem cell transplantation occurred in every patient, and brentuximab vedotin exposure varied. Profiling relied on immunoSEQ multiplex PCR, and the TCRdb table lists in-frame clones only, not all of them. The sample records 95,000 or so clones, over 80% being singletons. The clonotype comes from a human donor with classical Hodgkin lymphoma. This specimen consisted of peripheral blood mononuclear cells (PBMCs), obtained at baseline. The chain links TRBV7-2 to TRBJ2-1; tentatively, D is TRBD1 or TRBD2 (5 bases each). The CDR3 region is CASSLATWGNEQFF. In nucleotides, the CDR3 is TGTGCCAGCAGCTTAGCCACTTGGGGGAATGAGCAGTTCTTC.